This T cell receptor (beta chain) appears in the sequencing data of a study of CD8+ T cells in alopecia areata. Across the study: For treated patients, severity scores reflected the percentage of scalp area affected. Notes on the study in general: It was observed that many expanded lesional clones persisted in scalp and blood during tofacitinib. Under tofacitinib, fewer expanded CD8+ clones appeared among the top 100 scalp clones.

A few counts support this clone. The antigen is unknown. RNA was isolated and reverse transcribed to cDNA, the sequencing template. Clones were read by immunoSEQ multiplex PCR, and TCRdb kept only the in-frame ones, dropping some. The data hold about 200,000 clones, with around 60% observed a single time. Trimming removed 4 bases from V and 1 base from J, with 5 bases in between. The CDR3 is 13 residues long. Germline values: CDR1 MGHDK, CDR2 SYGVNS. Treatment of the sample: oral pan-JAK inhibitor, 5-10 mg twice daily. Lesional scalp punch biopsies and peripheral blood were collected from alopecia areata patients.

V usage is TRBV25-1 and J usage is TRBJ2-4; D is uncertain. The sample consisted of CD4+ T cells sorted from blood, taken at roughly week 49, from a patient treated with tofacitinib. The TCR sequence derives from a human donor with alopecia areata. Here the CDR3 reads CASSVLAKNIQYF. In DNA form, the CDR3 reads TGTGCCAGCAGTGTTCTCGCCAAAAACATTCAGTACTTC.